This is a list of T cell receptor beta chains from one sample in a study of blood T cell repertoires in COVID-19. Clones were read by immunoSEQ multiplex PCR, and TCRdb kept only the in-frame ones, dropping some. The repertoire holds roughly 700,000 clones, with just under 90% as singletons. Sequenced input: peripheral blood. The origin of the receptors is a woman in her late teens or twenties with acute or convalescent COVID-19. The conserved cysteine and the conserved F or W are not part of the CDR3 here. The order of the fields is V gene, CDR3 protein.

TRBV19 | ASSPTVLNRDRGSINYGYT
TRBV11-2 | ASSLVGGYNEKLF
TRBV20-1 | SAPTGSLGF
TRBV6-5 | ASNEGGTNQPQH
TRBV28 | ATTYEQY
TRBV21-1 | ASSKVTGGLSTDTQY
TRBV29-1 | SVDVSGGANDNEQF
TRBV2 | ASSPSSYEQY
TRBV30 | AWSINSEAF
TRBV6-5 | ASSYYRGNTEAF
TRBV7-2 | ASSLEGTGVYGYT